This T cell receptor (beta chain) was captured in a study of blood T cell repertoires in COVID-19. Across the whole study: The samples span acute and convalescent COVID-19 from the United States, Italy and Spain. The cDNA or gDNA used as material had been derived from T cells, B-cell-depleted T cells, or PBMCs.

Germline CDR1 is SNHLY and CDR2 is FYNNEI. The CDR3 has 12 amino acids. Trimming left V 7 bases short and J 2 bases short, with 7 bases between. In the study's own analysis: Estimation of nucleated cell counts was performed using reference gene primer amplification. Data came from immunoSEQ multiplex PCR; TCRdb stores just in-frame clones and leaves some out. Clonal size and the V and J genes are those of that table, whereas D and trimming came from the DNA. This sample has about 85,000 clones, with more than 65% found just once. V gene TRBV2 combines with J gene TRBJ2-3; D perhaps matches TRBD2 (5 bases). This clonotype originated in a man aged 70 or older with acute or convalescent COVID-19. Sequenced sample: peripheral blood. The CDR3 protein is CASIGNTDTQYF. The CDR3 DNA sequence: TGTGCCAGCATCGGGAACACAGATACGCAGTATTTT.